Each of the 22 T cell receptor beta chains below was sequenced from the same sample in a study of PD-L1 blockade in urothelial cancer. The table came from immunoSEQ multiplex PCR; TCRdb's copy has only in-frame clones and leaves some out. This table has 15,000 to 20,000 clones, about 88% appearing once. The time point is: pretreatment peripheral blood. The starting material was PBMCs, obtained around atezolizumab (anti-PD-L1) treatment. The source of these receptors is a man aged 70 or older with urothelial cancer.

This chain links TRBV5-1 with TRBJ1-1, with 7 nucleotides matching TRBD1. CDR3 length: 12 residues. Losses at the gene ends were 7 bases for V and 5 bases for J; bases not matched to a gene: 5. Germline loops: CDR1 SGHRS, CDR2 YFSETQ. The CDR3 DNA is TGCGCCAGCGGCGACAGGGAAACTGAAGCTTTCTTT. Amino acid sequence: CASGDRETEAFF.

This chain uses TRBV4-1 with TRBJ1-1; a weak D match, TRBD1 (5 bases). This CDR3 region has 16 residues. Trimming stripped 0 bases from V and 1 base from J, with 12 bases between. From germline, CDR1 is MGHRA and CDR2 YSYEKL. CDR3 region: CASSQDVGAANTEAFF. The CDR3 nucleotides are TGCGCCAGCAGCCAAGATGTTGGGGCAGCGAACACTGAAGCTTTCTTT.

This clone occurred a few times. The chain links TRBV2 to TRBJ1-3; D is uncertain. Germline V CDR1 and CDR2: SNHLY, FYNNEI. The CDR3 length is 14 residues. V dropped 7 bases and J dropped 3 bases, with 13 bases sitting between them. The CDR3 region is CASTDPGFGNTIYF. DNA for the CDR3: TGTGCCAGCACTGACCCCGGGTTTGGAAACACCATATATTTT.

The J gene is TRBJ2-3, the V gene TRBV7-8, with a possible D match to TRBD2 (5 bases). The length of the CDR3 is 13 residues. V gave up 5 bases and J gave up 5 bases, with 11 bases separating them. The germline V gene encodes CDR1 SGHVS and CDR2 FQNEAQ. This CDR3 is CASSPRSGDTQYF. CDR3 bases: TGTGCCAGCAGCCCAAGGAGCGGAGATACGCAGTATTTT.

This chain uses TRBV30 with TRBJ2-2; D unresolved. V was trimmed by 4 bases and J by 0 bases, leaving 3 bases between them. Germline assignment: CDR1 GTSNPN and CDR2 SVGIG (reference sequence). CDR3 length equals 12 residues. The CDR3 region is CAWNTNTGELFF. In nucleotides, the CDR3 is TGTGCCTGGAATACGAACACCGGGGAGCTGTTTTTT.

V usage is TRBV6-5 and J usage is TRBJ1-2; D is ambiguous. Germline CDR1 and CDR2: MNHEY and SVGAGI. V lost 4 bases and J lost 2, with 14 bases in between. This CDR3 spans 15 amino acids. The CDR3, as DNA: TGTGCCAGCAGTTCCAACCCCTCACTGAACTATGGCTACACCTTC. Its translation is CASSSNPSLNYGYTF.

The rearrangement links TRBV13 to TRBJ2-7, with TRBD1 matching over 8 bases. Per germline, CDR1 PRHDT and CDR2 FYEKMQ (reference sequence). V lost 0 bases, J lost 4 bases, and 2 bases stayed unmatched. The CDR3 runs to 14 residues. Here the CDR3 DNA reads TGTGCCAGCAGCTTAGGAAGGACAGGGTACGAGCAGTACTTC. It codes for CASSLGRTGYEQYF.

CDR3 coding DNA: TGTGCCAGCAGTTTGCAGGGGACGGCCGGGGAGCTGTTTTTT. This codes for CASSLQGTAGELFF. The chain links TRBV28 to TRBJ2-2, with D perhaps matching TRBD1 (6 bases). Trimming took off 3 bases at V and 6 bases at J, with 11 bases between the two ends. Germline lookup yields CDR1 MDHEN and CDR2 SYDVKM. The CDR3 consists of 14 residues.

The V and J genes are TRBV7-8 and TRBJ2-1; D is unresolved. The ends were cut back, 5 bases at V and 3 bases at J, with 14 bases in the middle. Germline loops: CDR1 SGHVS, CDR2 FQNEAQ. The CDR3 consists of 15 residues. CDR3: CASSLQVASYNEQFF. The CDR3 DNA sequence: TGTGCCAGCAGCCTGCAGGTCGCCAGCTACAATGAGCAGTTCTTC.

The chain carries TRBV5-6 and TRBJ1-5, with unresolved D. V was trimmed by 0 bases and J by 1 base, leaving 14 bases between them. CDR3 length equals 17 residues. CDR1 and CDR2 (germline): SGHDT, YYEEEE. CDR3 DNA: TGTGCCAGCAGCTTGGCGCGGGTGGGGATGAGCAATCAGCCCCAGCATTTT. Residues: CASSLARVGMSNQPQHF.

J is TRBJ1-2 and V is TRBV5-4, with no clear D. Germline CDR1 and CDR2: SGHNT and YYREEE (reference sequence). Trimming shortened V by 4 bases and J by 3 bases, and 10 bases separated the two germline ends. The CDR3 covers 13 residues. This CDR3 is CASSLGSDYGYTF. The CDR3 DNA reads TGTGCCAGCAGCCTAGGATCCGACTATGGCTACACCTTC. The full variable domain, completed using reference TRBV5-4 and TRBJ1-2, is ETGVTQSPTHLIKTRGQQVTLRCSSQSGHNTVSWYQQALGQGPQFIFQYYREEENGRGNFPPRFSGLQFPNYSSELNVNALELDDSALYLCASSLGSDYGYTFGSGTRLTVV.

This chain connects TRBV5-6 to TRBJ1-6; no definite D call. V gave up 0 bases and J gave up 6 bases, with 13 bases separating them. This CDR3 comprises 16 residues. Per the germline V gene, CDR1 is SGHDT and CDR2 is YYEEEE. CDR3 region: CASSLGSTRGNSPLHF. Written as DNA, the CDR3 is TGTGCCAGCAGCTTGGGCAGCACTCGAGGTAATTCACCCCTCCACTTT.

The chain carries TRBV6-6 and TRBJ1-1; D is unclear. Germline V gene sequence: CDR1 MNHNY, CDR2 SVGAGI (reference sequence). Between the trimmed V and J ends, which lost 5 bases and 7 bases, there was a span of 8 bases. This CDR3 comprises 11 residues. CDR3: CASSARGEAFF. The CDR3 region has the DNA TGTGCCAGCAGTGCCCGGGGTGAAGCTTTCTTT.

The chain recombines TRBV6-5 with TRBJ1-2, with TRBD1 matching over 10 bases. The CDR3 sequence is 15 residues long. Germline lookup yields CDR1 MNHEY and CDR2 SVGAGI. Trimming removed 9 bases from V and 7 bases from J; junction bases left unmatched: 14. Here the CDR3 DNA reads TGTGCCAGTTTTGGCCCCCGGGACAGGGGTAGTGGCTACACCTTC. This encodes CASFGPRDRGSGYTF.

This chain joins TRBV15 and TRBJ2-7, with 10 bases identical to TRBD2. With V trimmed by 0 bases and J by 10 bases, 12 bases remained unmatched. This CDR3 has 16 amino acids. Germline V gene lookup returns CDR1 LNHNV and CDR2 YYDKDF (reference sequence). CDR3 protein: CATSRDGGASGGEQYF. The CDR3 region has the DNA TGTGCCACCAGCAGAGATGGGGGGGCTAGCGGGGGAGAACAGTACTTC.

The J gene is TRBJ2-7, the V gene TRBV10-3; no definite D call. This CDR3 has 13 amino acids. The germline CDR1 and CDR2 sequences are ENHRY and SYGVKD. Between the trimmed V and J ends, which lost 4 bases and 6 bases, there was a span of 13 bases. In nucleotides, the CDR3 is TGTGCCATCAGTGTTGGTGAAACAAGCGAGCAGTACTTC. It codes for CAISVGETSEQYF.

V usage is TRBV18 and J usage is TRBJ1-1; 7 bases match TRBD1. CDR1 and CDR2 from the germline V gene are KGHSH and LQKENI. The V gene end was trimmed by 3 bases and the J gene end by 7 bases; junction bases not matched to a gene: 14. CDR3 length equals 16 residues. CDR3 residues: CASSPIEGAKKVEAFF. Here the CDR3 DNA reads TGTGCCAGCTCACCGATAGAGGGGGCTAAAAAGGTTGAAGCTTTCTTT.

The CDR3 region has the DNA TGTGCCAGCAGTGAACTAGCGGGCACAGATACGCAGTATTTT. Protein sequence: CASSELAGTDTQYF. The V gene is TRBV6-4, the J gene TRBJ2-3; TRBD2 matches 8 bases. Unmatched junction bases numbered 0, after V lost 3 bases and J lost 1 base. CDR1 and CDR2 (germline): MRHNA, SNTAGT. The CDR3 sequence is 14 residues long.

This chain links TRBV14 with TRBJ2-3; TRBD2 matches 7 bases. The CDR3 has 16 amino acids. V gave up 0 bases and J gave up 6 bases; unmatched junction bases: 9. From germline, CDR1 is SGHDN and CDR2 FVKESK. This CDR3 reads CASSQDPAAGEDTQYF. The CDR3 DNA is TGTGCCAGCAGCCAAGATCCGGCGGCGGGGGAGGATACGCAGTATTTT.

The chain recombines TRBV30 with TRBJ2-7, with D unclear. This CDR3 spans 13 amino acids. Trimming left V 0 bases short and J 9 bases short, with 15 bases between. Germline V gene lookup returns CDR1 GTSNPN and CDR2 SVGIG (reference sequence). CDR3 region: CAWSVGTVSRQYF. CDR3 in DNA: TGTGCCTGGAGTGTAGGCACAGTATCAAGGCAGTACTTC.

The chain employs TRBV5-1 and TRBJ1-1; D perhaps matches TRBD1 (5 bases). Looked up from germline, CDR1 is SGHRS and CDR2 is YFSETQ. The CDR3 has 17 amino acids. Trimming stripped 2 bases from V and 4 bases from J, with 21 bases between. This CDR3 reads CASSFMEGTVKGTEAFF. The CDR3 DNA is TGCGCCAGCAGCTTTATGGAGGGGACTGTCAAGGGCACTGAAGCTTTCTTT.

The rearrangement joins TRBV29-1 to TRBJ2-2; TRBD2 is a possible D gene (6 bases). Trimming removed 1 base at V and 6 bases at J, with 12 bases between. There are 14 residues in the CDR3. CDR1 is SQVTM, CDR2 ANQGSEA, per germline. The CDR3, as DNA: TGCAGCGTTGAAGGACTAGGAAACTCCGGGGAGCTGTTTTTT. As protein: CSVEGLGNSGELFF.